This T cell receptor beta chain was identified during a study of T cell responses to AZD1222 COVID-19 vaccine. Regarding the study as a whole: With dominance at 160-218 and 743-854, vaccine-associated CD4 TCRs spanned spike. Clonal diversity was possibly underestimated; the donors were predominantly white British and more often female.

As to this clone: Antigen unknown.

The data were produced by immunoSEQ multiplex PCR, yet TCRdb's version contains in-frame clones alone and is incomplete. The table records some 97,000 clones, 88% of them present only once. Trimming left V 3 bases short and J 0 bases short, with 8 bases between. Germline V gene lookup returns CDR1 MNHEY and CDR2 SMNVEV (reference sequence). The CDR3 is made up of 14 amino acids. The chain is built from TRBV27 and TRBJ1-1; D gene unclear. The TCR originated in an adult in good health. Sample: peripheral blood, taken on day 0 of AZD1222 vaccination. This chain's CDR3 is CASSFHPMNTEAFF. CDR3 nucleotides: TGTGCCAGCAGTTTCCACCCAATGAACACTGAAGCTTTCTTT.